This T cell receptor beta chain was documented in a study of shared clonotypes between healthy human individuals. Study-wide context: Per-donor plates numbered three CD4 naive, three CD4 memory, two CD8 naive and one CD8 memory.

Measured with immunoSEQ multiplex PCR; TCRdb has only the in-frame clones, and not every one. The sample has 2.3 million or so clones, just over 90% seen once; the top ten hold 0.39%. On this clone itself: The sample holds other DNA sequences that translate to the same CDR3.

This CDR3 spans 13 amino acids. Germline CDR1 reads SGHRS; CDR2 reads YFSETQ. V lost 5 bases to trimming and J lost 6 bases, with 12 bases between them. The specimen sequenced was naive CD4+ T cells from PBMCs. The subset was: CD45RA+ positively selected. This sequence joins TRBV5-1 and TRBJ2-1, with D perhaps TRBD2 (5 bases). This TCR derives from a young man in good health. Some clones in this sample may be carry-over from other donors' samples. The chain's CDR3 is CASSPGTVNEQFF. The CDR3 nucleotides are TGCGCCAGCAGTCCGGGAACGGTCAATGAGCAGTTCTTC.